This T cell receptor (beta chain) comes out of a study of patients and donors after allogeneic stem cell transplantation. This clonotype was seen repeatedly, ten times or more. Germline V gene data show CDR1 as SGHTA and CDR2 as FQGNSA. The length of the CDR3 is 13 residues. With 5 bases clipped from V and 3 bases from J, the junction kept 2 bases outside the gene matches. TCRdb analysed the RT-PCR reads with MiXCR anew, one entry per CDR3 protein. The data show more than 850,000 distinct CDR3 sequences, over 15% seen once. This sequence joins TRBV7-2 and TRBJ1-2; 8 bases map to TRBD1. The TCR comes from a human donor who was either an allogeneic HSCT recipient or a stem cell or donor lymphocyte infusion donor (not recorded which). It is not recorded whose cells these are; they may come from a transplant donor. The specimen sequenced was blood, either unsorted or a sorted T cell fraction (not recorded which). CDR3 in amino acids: CASSQDRDYGYTF. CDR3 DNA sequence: TGTGCCAGCAGCCAGGACAGGGACTATGGCTACACCTTC.